This is a list of T cell receptor beta chains from one sample in a study of identical twins. In TCRdb, the 5' RACE reads were re-called with MiXCR into one record per CDR3 protein. Found here are about 900,000 distinct CDR3 sequences, about 12% of them singletons; the top ten hold about 1.6%. The sample was also reused in another study, on yellow fever vaccine responses in identical twins.

The source material was PBMCs. The receptor source for this set is a woman under 30 in good health. Each CDR3 is given with its conserved first and last residue. D genes are given only for firm matches. Size values are once, few and many counts, or a class for expanded clones, and some rows have none.

TRBV12-3/TRBV12-4	TRBD1	TRBJ2-1	many	CASSKQGSNEQFF	TGTGCCAGCAGTAAACAGGGGAGCAATGAGCAGTTCTTC
TRBV5-1	.	TRBJ2-5	few	CASSPGVVTQETQYF	TGCGCCAGCAGCCCGGGAGTGGTTACCCAAGAGACCCAGTACTTC
TRBV6-5	TRBD2	TRBJ2-1	few	CASSYGLAGPVYNEQFF	TGTGCCAGCAGTTACGGACTAGCGGGACCTGTCTACAATGAGCAGTTCTTC
TRBV15	TRBD1	TRBJ1-2	.	CATSTAWDSSSGGYTF	TGTGCCACCAGCACTGCCTGGGACAGCTCTTCGGGGGGCTACACCTTC
TRBV6-1	.	TRBJ2-7	.	CASRAGQIFGYEQYF	TGTGCCAGCAGAGCCGGACAGATCTTCGGCTACGAGCAGTACTTC
TRBV4-1	.	TRBJ2-7	.	CASSQEFQSSYEQYF	TGCGCCAGCAGCCAAGAGTTTCAGAGCTCCTACGAGCAGTACTTC
TRBV11-2	.	TRBJ1-2	.	CASSLNPTSMGKYGYTF	TGTGCCAGCAGCTTAAATCCCACAAGTATGGGCAAGTATGGCTACACCTTC
TRBV4-1	TRBD2	TRBJ2-1	.	CASSQGTSGNNEQFF	TGCGCCAGCAGCCAGGGGACTAGCGGCAACAATGAGCAGTTCTTC
TRBV3-1	.	TRBJ1-1	.	CASSPLGTTAEAFF	TGTGCCAGCAGCCCCTTGGGGACGACGGCTGAAGCTTTCTTT
TRBV20-1	.	TRBJ2-6	few	CSARVTGKVSGANVLTF	TGCAGTGCTAGAGTAACAGGGAAAGTCTCTGGGGCCAACGTCCTGACTTTC
TRBV3-1	.	TRBJ2-5	few	CASSRPIIAYQETQYF	TGTGCCAGCAGCCGACCTATTATAGCGTACCAAGAGACCCAGTACTTC
TRBV6-5	.	TRBJ2-2	many	CASSYSRRGGNTGELFF	TGTGCCAGCAGTTACTCGAGGAGAGGGGGGAACACCGGGGAGCTGTTTTTT
TRBV6-1	.	TRBJ2-1	.	CASRLGHANEQFF	TGTGCCAGCAGACTTGGGCATGCCAATGAGCAGTTCTTC
TRBV7-9	TRBD1	TRBJ2-7	many	CASSPTGDHEQYF	TGTGCCAGCAGCCCGACAGGGGATCACGAGCAGTACTTC
TRBV29-1	TRBD2	TRBJ2-7	few	CSASSGRANEQYF	TGCAGCGCAAGTAGCGGGAGGGCTAACGAGCAGTACTTC
TRBV29-1	.	TRBJ2-1	few	CTTRGAGYNEQFF	TGCACTACGAGGGGCGCTGGTTACAATGAGCAGTTCTTC
TRBV20-1	TRBD1	TRBJ2-2	.	CSATPGGTYTGELFF	TGCAGTGCTACTCCAGGGGGCACGTACACCGGGGAGCTGTTTTTT
TRBV7-9	TRBD2	TRBJ2-1	few	CASSLVAGGHDEQFF	TGTGCCAGCAGCTTAGTGGCGGGGGGCCACGATGAGCAGTTCTTC
TRBV15	.	TRBJ1-1	few	CATSRADKAAFF	TGTGCCACCAGCAGAGCGGACAAAGCGGCTTTCTTT
TRBV2	.	TRBJ2-1	many	CASGVGSSYNEQFF	TGTGCCAGCGGTGTGGGGAGCTCCTACAATGAGCAGTTCTTC
TRBV12-3/TRBV12-4	.	TRBJ2-3	few	CASSIRGGPGGDTQYF	TGTGCCAGCAGCATCAGGGGGGGGCCTGGCGGGGATACGCAGTATTTT
TRBV12-3/TRBV12-4	.	TRBJ1-1	.	CASSLGEGLRRTEAFF	TGTGCCAGCAGTTTAGGAGAAGGGCTAAGACGGACTGAAGCTTTCTTT
TRBV11-2	.	TRBJ1-1	.	CASSPLGWEAFF	TGTGCCAGCAGCCCGCTCGGCTGGGAGGCTTTCTTT
TRBV5-5	TRBD1	TRBJ2-3	.	CASSPRTGAVDTQYF	TGTGCCAGCAGCCCACGGACAGGGGCGGTTGATACGCAGTATTTT